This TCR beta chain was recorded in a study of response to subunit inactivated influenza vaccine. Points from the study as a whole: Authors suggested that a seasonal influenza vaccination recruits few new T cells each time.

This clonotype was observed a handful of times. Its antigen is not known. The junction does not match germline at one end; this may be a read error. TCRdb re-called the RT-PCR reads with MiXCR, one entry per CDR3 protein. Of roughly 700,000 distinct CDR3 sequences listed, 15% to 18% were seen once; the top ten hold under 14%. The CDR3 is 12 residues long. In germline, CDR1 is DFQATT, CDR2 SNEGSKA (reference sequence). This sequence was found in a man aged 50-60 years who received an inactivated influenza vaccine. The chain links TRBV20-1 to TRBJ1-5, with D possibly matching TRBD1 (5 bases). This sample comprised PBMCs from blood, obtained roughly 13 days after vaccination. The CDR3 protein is CSARQGNQPQQF. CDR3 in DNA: TGCAGTGCTAGACAGGGCAATCAGCCCCAGCAATTT.